This T cell receptor (beta chain) came from a study of spatial heterogeneity in lung cancer (dated by TCRdb to about 2019). The study in broad terms: More beta-chain than alpha-chain transcripts were consistently detected, likely reflecting higher beta-chain transcript abundance. In the raw uncorrected reads, each unique combination of TCR and UMI appeared more than ten times on average. Nonsynonymous mutation counts, determined by whole-exome sequencing of tumor tissue, were related to features of the TCR repertoire. TCR alpha and beta repertoires were quantitatively compared across multiple tumor regions, matched nontumor lung and blood in non-small cell lung cancer. At surgery, hundreds of tumor regions, almost 65 matched nontumor lung samples and 56 PBMC samples were TCR-sequenced for both alpha and beta chains.

The library was generated by 5' RACE. Sequencing instrument: NextSeq 500. The TCR library protocol attached a unique molecular identifier to each TCR cDNA molecule to allow correction of PCR and sequencing errors. As for the original processing: TCR identification, UMI-based error correction and CDR3 extraction were performed with Decombinator tools. TCRs above a frequency of 2 per 1,000, corresponding to the top 1% of the tumor frequency distribution, were defined as expanded. Renyi diversity was calculated using the R vegan package after each repertoire was subsampled 100 times to 5,000 TCRs. CDR3 similarity networks were built from amino acid triplet string-kernel similarity, with CDR3s being connected when pairwise similarity was above 0.82. TCRdb reprocessed the public reads (quality trimming at Q25 with fastp, clone calling with MiXCR) and kept in-frame beta chains. CDR3 protein sequences are deduplicated, and each keeps its most common genes and DNA. TCRdb's processing, not the authors' own work, is the source of the V and J calls. The sample table lists 6,000 or so distinct CDR3 sequences, more than 15% of them with a count of one. In total, the top ten clones hold about a sixth of the sample.

What the study reported, not specific to this receptor: Confirming at a functional level the hypothesis that regional TCRs recognize regional mutations was considered to require additional single-cell paired TCR alpha and beta sequencing.

Read against the paper, the sample's time point label means: sample taken at primary tumor resection. Donors were 65 to 85 patients with early-stage, untreated non-small cell lung cancer from the lung TRACERx cohort. For TCR sequencing, whole RNA was extracted from tumor and nontumor lung tissue, or from cryopreserved PBMC samples, and no cell sorting was done. Only patients for whom sufficient RNA was available from at least two tumor regions were selected for TCR sequencing. Before being selected, tumor and adjacent nontumor lung specimens were reviewed by a lung pathologist. CDR1 and CDR2, per the germline V gene (reference sequence), are LNHNV and YYDKDF. The CDR3 contains 12 residues, cysteine and phenylalanine counted. Left in the record is the CDR3 DNA by itself, 36 bases read in frame from the first base. V loses 8 bases, J loses 9 bases, and the germline ends lie 14 bases apart. This clonotype is regarded as medium-sized (0.01 to 0.1%). The antigen it binds to is not known. No base qualities exist here, and no much larger clone lies one base off it.

Sequences were derived from normal lung tissue next to the tumor, sampled at surgery. The TCR was taken from a male donor with early-stage non-small cell lung cancer. The chain is encoded by TRBV15 joined to TRBJ1-5, with the D gene too uncertain to name. The bases are TGTGCCACCTCCTTGAGTCGTGGGCCCCAGCATTTT. Translation gives CATSLSRGPQHF.